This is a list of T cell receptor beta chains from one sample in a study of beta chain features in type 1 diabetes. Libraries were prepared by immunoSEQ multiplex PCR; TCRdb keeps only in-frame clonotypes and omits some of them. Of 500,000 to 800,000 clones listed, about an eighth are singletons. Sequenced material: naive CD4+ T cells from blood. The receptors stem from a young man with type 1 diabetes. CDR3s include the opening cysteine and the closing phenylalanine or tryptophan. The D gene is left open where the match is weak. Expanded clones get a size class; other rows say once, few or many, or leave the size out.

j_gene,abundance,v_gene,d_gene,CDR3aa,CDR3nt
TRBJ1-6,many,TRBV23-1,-,CASSQSECDNSPLHF,TGCGCCAGCAGTCAATCGGAGTGTGATAATTCACCCCTCCACTTT
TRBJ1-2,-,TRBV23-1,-,CASSHSPLGGNYGYTF,TGCGCCAGCAGTCACTCCCCCCTTGGAGGGAACTATGGCTACACCTTC
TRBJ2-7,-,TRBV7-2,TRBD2,CASSLLAGAYEQYF,TGTGCCAGCAGCTTGCTAGCGGGGGCATACGAGCAGTACTTC
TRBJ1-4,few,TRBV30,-,CAWSGVTNEKLFF,TGTGCCTGGTCAGGGGTAACTAATGAAAAACTGTTTTTT
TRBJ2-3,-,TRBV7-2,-,CASSFRGPDTQYF,TGTGCCAGCAGCTTTAGGGGACCAGATACGCAGTATTTT
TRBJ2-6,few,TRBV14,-,CASSSFAGSGANVLTF,TGTGCCAGCAGCTCTTTCGCGGGGTCTGGGGCCAACGTCCTGACTTTC
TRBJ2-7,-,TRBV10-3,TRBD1,CAIRDLTGTGSEQYF,TGTGCCATCAGGGACCTGACCGGGACAGGGTCCGAGCAGTACTTC
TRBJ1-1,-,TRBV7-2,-,CASSPHGQMNTEAFF,TGTGCCAGCAGCCCGCATGGACAGATGAACACTGAAGCTTTCTTT
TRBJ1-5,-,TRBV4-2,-,CASSQDGRVGQPQHF,TGTGCCAGCAGCCAAGACGGCCGGGTGGGGCAGCCCCAGCATTTT
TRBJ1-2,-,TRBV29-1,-,CSAQGVANYGYTF,TGCAGCGCACAAGGGGTGGCTAACTATGGCTACACCTTC
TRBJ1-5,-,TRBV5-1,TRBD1,CASSLTGGGQPQHF,TGCGCCAGCAGCCTGACAGGGGGGGGTCAGCCCCAGCATTTT
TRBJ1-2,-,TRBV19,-,CASSIDAEFYGYTF,TGTGCCAGTAGTATTGATGCGGAGTTCTATGGCTACACCTTC
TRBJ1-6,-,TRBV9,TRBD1,CASSSQGDNNSPLHF,TGTGCCAGCAGCTCACAGGGGGATAATAATTCACCCCTCCACTTT
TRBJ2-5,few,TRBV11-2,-,CASSSGSGTGTQYF,TGTGCCAGCAGCTCAGGAAGCGGCACTGGGACCCAGTACTTC
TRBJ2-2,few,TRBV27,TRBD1,CASSLSDRDTGELFF,TGTGCCAGCAGTTTAAGTGACAGGGACACCGGGGAGCTGTTTTTT
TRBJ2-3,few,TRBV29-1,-,CSVGFKAGTDTQYF,TGCAGCGTGGGGTTCAAGGCCGGCACAGATACGCAGTATTTT
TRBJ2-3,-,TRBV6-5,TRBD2,CASSSDPGLSTDTQYF,TGTGCCAGCAGTTCCGACCCGGGACTATCCACAGATACGCAGTATTTT
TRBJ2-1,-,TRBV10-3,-,CAISESIRPGNEQFF,TGTGCCATCAGTGAGTCGATACGCCCGGGGAATGAGCAGTTCTTC
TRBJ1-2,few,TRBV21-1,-,CASRSDRRRGYTF,TGTGCCAGCCGATCCGACCGTAGGAGAGGCTACACCTTC
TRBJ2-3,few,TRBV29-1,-,CSVASTDTQYF,TGCAGCGTTGCCAGCACAGATACGCAGTATTTT
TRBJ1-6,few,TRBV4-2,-,CASSQVGATLYNSPLHF,TGTGCCAGCAGCCAAGTTGGGGCCACTCTGTATAATTCACCCCTCCACTTT
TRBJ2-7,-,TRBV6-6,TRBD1,CASRRGQASYEQYF,TGTGCCAGCAGGCGGGGACAGGCCTCCTACGAGCAGTACTTC
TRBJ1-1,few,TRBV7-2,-,CASSLEGEGTTEAFF,TGTGCCAGCAGCTTAGAAGGGGAGGGAACCACTGAAGCTTTCTTT
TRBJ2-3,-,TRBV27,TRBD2,CASTTWGGPTDTQYF,TGTGCCAGCACCACCTGGGGGGGACCTACAGATACGCAGTATTTT
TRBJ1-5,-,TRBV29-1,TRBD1,CSVADRGSVQPQHF,TGCAGCGTTGCGGACAGGGGGTCGGTTCAGCCCCAGCATTTT
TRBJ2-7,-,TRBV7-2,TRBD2,CASNRGGLAGLYEQYF,TGTGCCAGCAACCGCGGAGGACTAGCGGGGCTCTACGAGCAGTACTTC
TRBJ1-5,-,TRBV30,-,CAWGTDSNQPQHF,TGTGCCTGGGGGACGGATAGCAATCAGCCCCAGCATTTT
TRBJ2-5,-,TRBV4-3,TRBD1,CASSQDVWDRGLMETQYF,TGCGCCAGCAGCCAAGACGTGTGGGACAGGGGTCTAATGGAGACCCAGTACTTC
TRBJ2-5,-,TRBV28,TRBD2,CASSPERGGRLETQYF,TGTGCCAGCAGCCCAGAGCGGGGGGGCCGTTTGGAGACCCAGTACTTC
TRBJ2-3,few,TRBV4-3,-,CASSLNRARNTDTQYF,TGCGCCAGCAGCCTAAACCGGGCCCGAAACACAGATACGCAGTATTTT
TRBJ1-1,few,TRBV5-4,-,CASSLVDRNTEAFF,TGTGCCAGCAGCTTGGTGGACAGGAACACTGAAGCTTTCTTT
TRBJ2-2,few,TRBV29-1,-,CSVGSGVNTGELFF,TGCAGCGTCGGCTCAGGGGTGAACACCGGGGAGCTGTTTTTT
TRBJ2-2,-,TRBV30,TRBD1,CAWAKQGTGELFF,TGTGCCTGGGCAAAACAGGGGACCGGGGAGCTGTTTTTT
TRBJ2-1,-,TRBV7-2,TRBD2,CASSLVLAGGPNSQFF,TGTGCCAGCAGCTTAGTCCTAGCGGGGGGGCCTAATTCGCAGTTCTTC
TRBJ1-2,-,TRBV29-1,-,CSVPDSYGYTF,TGCAGCGTTCCGGACAGCTATGGCTACACCTTC
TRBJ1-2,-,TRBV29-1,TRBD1,CSVGDSYQGGYTF,TGCAGCGTTGGGGACAGTTACCAGGGGGGCTACACCTTC
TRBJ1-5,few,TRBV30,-,CAWSGSGNQPQHF,TGTGCCTGGAGTGGCAGCGGCAATCAGCCCCAGCATTTT
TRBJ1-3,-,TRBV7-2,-,CASSLVGASGNTIYF,TGTGCCAGCAGCTTAGTCGGAGCCTCTGGAAACACCATATATTTT
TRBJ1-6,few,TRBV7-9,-,CASSLVVSSSPLHF,TGTGCCAGCAGCTTAGTGGTGTCGAGTTCACCCCTCCACTTT
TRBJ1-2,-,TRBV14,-,CASSQGSGYTF,TGTGCCAGCAGCCAAGGGAGTGGCTACACCTTC